This TCR beta chain comes out of a study of blood T cell repertoires in COVID-19. On the study more broadly: There were acute and convalescent COVID-19 samples, and they came from the United States, Italy and Spain. T cells, B-cell-depleted T cells, or PBMCs provided the cDNA or gDNA that served as material.

In the original analysis: Amplification of reference gene primers was used by the study to estimate nucleated cell counts. Repertoires were generated with immunoSEQ multiplex PCR, while TCRdb's copy carries only in-frame clones and drops some. For V, J and clone size, that table is used; D and trimming come from the DNA. In the table there are 210,000 or so clones, around 75% of which are singletons. The CDR3 is 16 residues long. V was pared by 2 bases and J by 3 bases, with 15 bases between. Germline CDR1 is LGHDT and CDR2 is YNNKEL (reference sequence). The sequence derives from a human donor in a cohort sampled during active COVID-19. Source material: peripheral blood. The chain employs TRBV3-1 (or the pseudogene TRBV3-2) and TRBJ2-3; TRBD2 is a possible D gene (7 bases). Written as DNA, the CDR3 is TGTGCCAGCAGCCAACAGGCGGGGGCCCGAACAGATACGCAGTATTTT. Translating it yields CASSQQAGARTDTQYF.